The sequence of this T cell receptor beta chain was determined in a study of blood T cell repertoires in COVID-19. Background on the study: From the United States, Italy and Spain came samples of acute and convalescent COVID-19. Sample material is recorded as cDNA or gDNA derived from T cells, B-cell-depleted T cells, or PBMCs.

As handled by the study authors: Estimated nucleated cell counts came from reference gene primer amplification. TCRdb keeps only in-frame clones here, not all; method: immunoSEQ multiplex PCR. V and J calls and clone size come straight from that table; D and trimming were deduced from the DNA. The profile shows about 76,000 clones, 80% to 90% of them singletons. The germline V gene encodes CDR1 SNHLY and CDR2 FYNNEI. The CDR3 is 17 residues long. Losses at the gene ends were 1 base for V and 2 bases for J; bases not matched to a gene: 11. The rearrangement uses TRBV2 and TRBJ2-7, with 7 bases lining up with TRBD1. Sequencing used peripheral blood. This sequence was found in a human donor in a cohort sampled during active COVID-19. CDR3: CASSEVGLGTVTYEQYF. Here the CDR3 DNA reads TGTGCCAGCAGTGAAGTGGGGCTTGGGACAGTTACCTACGAGCAGTACTTC.